The T cell receptor beta chain under discussion was sequenced for a study of cytomegalovirus exposure and HLA in healthy donors. As for the study in general: Unique TCR beta sequences numbering some 110 million came from approximately 180 million T cells in an earlier analysis.

PCR involved 60 Vbeta and 13 Jbeta primers. The data were produced by immunoSEQ multiplex PCR, yet TCRdb's version contains in-frame clones alone and is incomplete. This table holds some 120,000 clones, 74% found once. This clone has more than one count but fewer than ten. The antigen is not known. Study-wide points: About 180 TCR beta chains were listed as cytomegalovirus-associated. Through in vitro validation, a few CMV-associated chains were shown to be specific for CMV antigens.

The CDR3 is 14 residues long. V lost 7 bases to trimming and J lost 5 bases; unmatched junction nucleotides: 2. Germline CDR1 is SGHNT and CDR2 is YYREEE (reference sequence). The sequenced sample consisted of PBMCs. The TCR comes from a human donor in good health. The gene calls are TRBV5-4 and TRBJ2-1, with 14 bases that match TRBD2. The CDR3 spells CASRLAGGHNEQFF. The CDR3 region has the DNA TGTGCCAGCCGACTAGCGGGAGGGCACAATGAGCAGTTCTTC.